The source of this TCR beta chain is a study of blood T cell repertoires in COVID-19. Study as a whole: From T cells, B-cell-depleted T cells, or PBMCs came the material, which was cDNA or gDNA.

Germline lookup yields CDR1 MGHRA and CDR2 YSYEKL. The CDR3 has 15 residues. After removal of 3 bases from V and 5 bases from J, the junction contained 1 base not matched to a gene. Under the authors' procedure: Estimates of nucleated cell counts were drawn from the amplification of reference gene primers. Assay used: immunoSEQ multiplex PCR; TCRdb lists only in-frame clones, some missing. V and J calls and clone size are copied from that table; D and trimming were computed from the DNA. The data show approximately 250,000 clones, roughly four fifths seen once. The sequenced sample consisted of peripheral blood. The clonotype originates from a woman between 45 and 65 years old with acute or convalescent COVID-19. The gene calls are TRBV4-1 and TRBJ2-2, with TRBD1 matching 12 bases. CDR3 coding DNA: TGCGCCAGCAGCCAGGGACAGGGGGCAACCGGGGAGCTGTTTTTT. This codes for CASSQGQGATGELFF.